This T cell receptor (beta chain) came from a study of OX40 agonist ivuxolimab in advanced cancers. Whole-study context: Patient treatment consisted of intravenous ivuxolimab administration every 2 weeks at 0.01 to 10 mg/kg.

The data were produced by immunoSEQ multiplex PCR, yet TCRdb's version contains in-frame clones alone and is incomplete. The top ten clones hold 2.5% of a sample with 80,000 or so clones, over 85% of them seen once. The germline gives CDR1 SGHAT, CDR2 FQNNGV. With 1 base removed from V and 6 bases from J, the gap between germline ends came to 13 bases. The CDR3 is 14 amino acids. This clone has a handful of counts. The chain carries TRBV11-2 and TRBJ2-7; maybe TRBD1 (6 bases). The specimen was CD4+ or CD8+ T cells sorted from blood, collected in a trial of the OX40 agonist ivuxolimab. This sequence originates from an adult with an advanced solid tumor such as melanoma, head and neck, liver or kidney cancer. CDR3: CASSLGALGGEQYF. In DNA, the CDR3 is TGTGCCAGCAGCTTAGGCGCCTTAGGGGGCGAGCAGTACTTC.